This T cell receptor (beta chain) was captured by sequencing in a study of blood T cell repertoires in COVID-19. This CDR3 region has 15 residues. Germline CDR1 reads MGHDK; CDR2 reads SYGVNS. The V end was cut by 0 bases, the J end by 4 bases, with 12 bases between. Only in-frame clones appear in the TCRdb table, and some are missing; sequencing was by immunoSEQ multiplex PCR. The table records approximately 400,000 clones, 89% of them present only once. The V and J genes are TRBV25-1 and TRBJ1-2; possibly TRBD1 for D (5 bases). Material: peripheral blood. The receptor was isolated from a man aged 35 to 55 with acute or convalescent COVID-19. This CDR3 reads CASSEYGGYTYGYTF. The CDR3 DNA follows: TGTGCCAGCAGTGAATACGGGGGGTACACCTATGGCTACACCTTC.